A single T cell receptor beta chain is shown here with its context. No antigen is known for it. Base qualities are missing; no much larger clone stands one base away. Samples from volunteer blood donors who had recovered from COVID-19 were contributed by a second Seattle source. Whole blood was collected in K2EDTA tubes by collaborating institutions according to the institutions' own protocols. Collaborator samples were shipped for TCRbeta analysis as frozen whole blood, isolated PBMCs, or DNA extracted from either sample type. V ends up 4 bases short and J 3 bases short, with an unmatched junction base count of 10. The CDR3 measures 16 amino acids from cysteine to phenylalanine. Only CDR3 DNA remains: 48 bases, in frame from the first base. In the germline V gene, CDR1 corresponds to SGHDT and CDR2 to YYEEEE. The immunoSEQ Assay, a bias-controlled multiplex PCR, was used to amplify TCRbeta CDR3 regions from genomic DNA. In the paper's pipeline: The number of nucleated cells in each sample was estimated from the amplification of reference gene primers within the assay. Sequence reads were collapsed and filtered to measure the absolute abundance of every unique TCRbeta CDR3 rearrangement. For each sample, productive Simpson clonality was calculated as the square root of Simpson's diversity index across productive rearrangements. Drawn from immuneACCESS, this table holds only the in-frame rearrangements with V and J called that TCRdb kept. Clones are partly lost; checked studies trace under half to an unresolved V gene and leave the rest unexplained. D and trimming were read from the DNA, whereas the V and J calls and clone size are those reported in that table. The sample includes around 140,000 clones, with around 87% observed a single time. The biggest ten clones account for around 40% of the sample.

The sample belongs to a study of blood T cell repertoires in COVID-19 (dated by TCRdb to about 2020). Background for the entire study: The collaborator samples originated in the United States, Italy and Spain and spanned the acute and convalescent phases of COVID-19. A freely available public database, intended as a resource for researchers studying the immune response to SARS-CoV-2, is where the repertoires were released. The material from the prospective study consisted of cDNA or gDNA derived from T cells, B-cell-depleted T cells, or PBMCs. Subjects who had been exposed to COVID-19, were actively infected with it, or had recovered from it provided the deeply sampled blood TCRbeta repertoires that made up the dataset. Nearly every sample came with metadata listing a de-identified subject ID, COVID-19 status, age in years and sex. HLA class I and class II types, where available, came from metadata supplied by the sample provider rather than from assay-based typing. Samples came from the ongoing ImmuneRACE study (first 160 participants) plus 1,254 subjects from 6 global collaborators.

Overall results and qualifications from the work: Clinical and demographic metadata were provided uncurated, with the amount varying by source and participant.

This TCR derives from a man aged 50 or older who had recovered from COVID-19. Sequenced sample: peripheral blood. The chain uses TRBV5-6 and TRBJ2-7; TRBD2 agrees with 10 junctional bases. The CDR3 corresponds to CASSPGGLAGVYEQYF. In nucleotide form, the sequence is TGTGCCAGCAGCCCCGGTGGTCTAGCGGGGGTCTACGAGCAGTACTTC. With the portions outside the CDR3 filled from the reference TRBV5-6 and TRBJ2-7 genes, the complete variable region becomes DAGVTQSPTHLIKTRGQQVTLRCSPKSGHDTVSWYQQALGQGPQFIFQYYEEEERQRGNFPDRFSGHQFPNYSSELNVNALLLGDSALYLCASSPGGLAGVYEQYFGPGTRLTVT.